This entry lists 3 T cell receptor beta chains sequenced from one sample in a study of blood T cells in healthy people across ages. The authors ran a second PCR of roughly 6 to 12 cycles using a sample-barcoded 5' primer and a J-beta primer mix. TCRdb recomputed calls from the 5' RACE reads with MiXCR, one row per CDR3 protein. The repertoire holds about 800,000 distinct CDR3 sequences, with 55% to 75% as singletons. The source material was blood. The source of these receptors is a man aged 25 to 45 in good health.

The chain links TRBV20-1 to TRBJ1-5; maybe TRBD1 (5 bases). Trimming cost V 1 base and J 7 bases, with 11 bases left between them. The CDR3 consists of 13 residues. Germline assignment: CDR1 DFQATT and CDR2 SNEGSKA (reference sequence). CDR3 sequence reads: CSARGDSMQPQHF. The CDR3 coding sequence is TGCAGTGCTAGAGGGGACTCTATGCAGCCCCAGCATTTT.

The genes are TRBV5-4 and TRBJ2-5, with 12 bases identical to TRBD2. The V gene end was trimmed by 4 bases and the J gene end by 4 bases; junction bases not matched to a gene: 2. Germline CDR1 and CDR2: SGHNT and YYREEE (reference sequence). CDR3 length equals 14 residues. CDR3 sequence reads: CASSMGLAGETQYF. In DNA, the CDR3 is TGTGCCAGCAGCATGGGACTAGCGGGAGAGACCCAGTACTTC.

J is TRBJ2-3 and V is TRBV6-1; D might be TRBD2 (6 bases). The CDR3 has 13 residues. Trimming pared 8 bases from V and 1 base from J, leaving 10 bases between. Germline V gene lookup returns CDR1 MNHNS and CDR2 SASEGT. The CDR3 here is CASRESGTDTQYF. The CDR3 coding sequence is TGTGCCAGCCGGGAGTCTGGCACAGATACGCAGTATTTT.